This T cell receptor (beta chain) was found in a study of control samples from healthy donors and cancer patients (dated by TCRdb to 2020 to 2021). This clone was counted once. Its antigen has not been determined. No much larger clonotype is one base removed from it; base qualities were not supplied. The germline V gene yields SGHRS for CDR1 and YFSETQ for CDR2. The cysteine opens and the phenylalanine closes a CDR3 of 16 amino acids. The entry retains the CDR3 DNA only, 48 bases that are in frame from base 1. Trimming removed 1 base from V and 0 bases from J, leaving 13 bases between the germline ends. Library prep was done by the immunoSEQ multiplex PCR assay. The clones in this table, taken by TCRdb from immuneACCESS, are in-frame only. Not every clone is retained; where verified, under half of the shortfall comes from an unresolved V gene, and the cause of the rest is unknown. The sample table shows tens of thousands of clones, and nearly 96% are seen once. Of the sample, around 1.9% falls within the top ten clones.

The receptor comes from a woman aged 30 to 39 in good health. Specimen: blood. Recombination linked TRBV5-1 to TRBJ1-1; the D gene is not confidently resolved. The CDR3 in this case is CASSLIPARVNTEAFF. The DNA is as follows: TGCGCCAGCAGCTTGATCCCGGCCCGAGTGAACACTGAAGCTTTCTTT.